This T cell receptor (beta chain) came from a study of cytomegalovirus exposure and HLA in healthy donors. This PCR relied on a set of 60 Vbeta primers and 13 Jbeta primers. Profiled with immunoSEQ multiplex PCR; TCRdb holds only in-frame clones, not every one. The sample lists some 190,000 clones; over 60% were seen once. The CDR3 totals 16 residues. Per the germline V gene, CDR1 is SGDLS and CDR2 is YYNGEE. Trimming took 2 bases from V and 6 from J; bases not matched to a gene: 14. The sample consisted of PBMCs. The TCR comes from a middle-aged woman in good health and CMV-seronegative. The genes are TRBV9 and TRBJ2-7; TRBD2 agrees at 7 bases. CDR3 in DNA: TGTGCCAGCAGCGTTAGTGGGGGGGTCCCGGCACCCGAGCAGTACTTC. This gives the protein CASSVSGGVPAPEQYF.